These 9 T cell receptor beta chains originate from one sample sequenced in a study of blood T cell repertoires in COVID-19. Repertoires were generated with immunoSEQ multiplex PCR, while TCRdb's copy carries only in-frame clones and drops some. The sample gives fewer than 250,000 clones, around 87% of which show up once; roughly 3% is in the top ten. The sequencing sample was made of peripheral blood. The receptors derive from a man in his 60s with acute or convalescent COVID-19.

The V and J genes are TRBV7-9 and TRBJ2-1; possible D gene TRBD2, 7 bases. This CDR3 has 16 amino acids. V was shortened by 3 bases and J by 2 bases, with 14 bases between the two germline ends. Germline V lookup: CDR1 SEHNR, CDR2 FQNEAQ (reference sequence). CDR3 nucleotide sequence: TGTGCCAGCAGCTTTGGGGGGGCCTCGGCCTACAATGAGCAGTTCTTC. This encodes CASSFGGASAYNEQFF.

The CDR3 loop reads CASSEVGAPGGTEAFF. The CDR3 DNA reads TGTGCCAGCAGTGAAGTGGGGGCTCCGGGCGGGACTGAAGCTTTCTTT. The V and J genes are TRBV6-1 and TRBJ1-1; weak D call: TRBD1 (6 bases). The V and J ends lost 1 base and 5 bases respectively, with 17 bases between them. This CDR3 has 16 amino acids. Germline assignment: CDR1 MNHNS and CDR2 SASEGT.

This chain links TRBV5-1 with TRBJ2-7, with D perhaps TRBD1 (6 bases). The germline gives CDR1 SGHRS, CDR2 YFSETQ. Trimming pared 4 bases from V and 4 bases from J, leaving 15 bases between. The CDR3 covers 14 residues. For the CDR3, the DNA is TGCGCCAGCAGCCCCCCGGGACATAGGTACGAGCAGTACTTC. Residues: CASSPPGHRYEQYF. The variable domain in full, completed from reference TRBV5-1 and TRBJ2-7, reads KAGVTQTPRYLIKTRGQQVTLSCSPISGHRSVSWYQQTPGQGLQFLFEYFSETQRNKGNFPGRFSGRQFSNSRSEMNVSTLELGDSALYLCASSPPGHRYEQYFGPGTRLTVT.

This chain uses TRBV4-1 with TRBJ2-2; 10 nucleotides line up with TRBD1. CDR1 and CDR2 from the germline V gene are MGHRA and YSYEKL. Germline trimming cut 4 bases from V and 5 bases from J; bases unmatched to any gene: 4. The CDR3 runs 15 residues. CDR3 nucleotides: TGCGCCAGCAGCCCGGGACAGGGGAGGACCGGGGAGCTGTTTTTT. It codes for CASSPGQGRTGELFF.

This chain joins TRBV25-1 and TRBJ1-4; 10 nucleotides agree with TRBD1. V lost 2 bases to trimming and J lost 8 bases; unmatched junction nucleotides: 5. Germline V gene sequence: CDR1 MGHDK, CDR2 SYGVNS. The CDR3 totals 15 residues. In DNA, the CDR3 is TGTGCCAGCAGTGAAGGCGGACAGGGGGGGGAAAAACTGTTTTTT. Its translation is CASSEGGQGGEKLFF.

The chain employs TRBV7-3 and TRBJ1-5; 7 nucleotides match TRBD1. Germline loops: CDR1 SGHTA, CDR2 FQGTGA. There are 16 residues in the CDR3. Unmatched junction bases numbered 5, after V lost 1 base and J lost 2 bases. In nucleotides, the CDR3 is TGTGCCAGCAGCTTAATGACAGGGTATGGCAATCAGCCCCAGCATTTT. This translates into CASSLMTGYGNQPQHF.

The chain is built from TRBV2 and TRBJ1-2; 9 bases align to TRBD1. This CDR3 is 14 amino acids long. Germline trimming cut 6 bases from V and 0 bases from J; bases unmatched to any gene: 2. CDR1 SNHLY and CDR2 FYNNEI come from the germline V gene. The CDR3 sequence is CASRGTGSNYGYTF. The CDR3 bases are TGTGCCAGCAGGGGGACAGGGTCTAACTATGGCTACACCTTC.

J is TRBJ2-3 and V is TRBV7-6; 10 nucleotides match TRBD2. Looked up from germline, CDR1 is SGHVS and CDR2 is FNYEAQ. The CDR3 length is 17 residues. V dropped 1 base and J dropped 3; count of bases not matched to a gene: 7. The CDR3 protein is CASSLDPSGGATDTQYF. CDR3 nucleotide sequence: TGTGCCAGCAGCTTAGACCCCAGCGGGGGGGCAACAGATACGCAGTATTTT.

The count of this clone is one. The rearrangement uses TRBV2 and TRBJ1-5; TRBD1 aligns across 10 bases. The trim removed 7 bases at V and 4 bases at J, leaving 7 bases unmatched. The germline gives CDR1 SNHLY, CDR2 FYNNEI. The CDR3 consists of 15 residues. CDR3 region: CASKGQGIRNQPQHF. DNA for the CDR3: TGTGCCAGCAAGGGACAGGGGATTCGAAATCAGCCCCAGCATTTT.